The 11 T cell receptor beta chains presented below share a single source sample, sequenced in a study of T cells after yellow fever vaccination. Via MiXCR, TCRdb re-called the 5' RACE reads, giving one row per CDR3 protein. This table holds hundreds of thousands of distinct CDR3 sequences, around 20% found once. Source: PBMCs, taken before the yellow fever booster vaccination. The receptors derive from a man aged 18 to 29 who received the YFV17D yellow fever vaccine.

The sample holds a few counts of this clonotype. The V gene is TRBV6-5, the J gene TRBJ1-2, with TRBD1 matching 7 bases. CDR1 is MNHEY and CDR2 is SVGAGI in the germline V gene. After removal of 5 bases from V and 2 bases from J, the junction contained 8 bases not matched to a gene. The CDR3 length is 15 residues. The CDR3 loop reads CASSQAGTENYGYTF. The CDR3 DNA reads TGTGCCAGCAGTCAGGCCGGGACAGAAAACTATGGCTACACCTTC.

This clonotype was observed at least ten times. The CDR3 DNA sequence: TGCGCCAGCACCTGGGGGTATGACTATGGCTACACCTTC. This gives the protein CASTWGYDYGYTF. V is TRBV5-1 and J is TRBJ1-2; maybe TRBD1 (5 bases). Deletions cut 6 bases from V and 3 bases from J, with 12 bases between. The CDR3 spans 13 residues. Germline lookup yields CDR1 SGHRS and CDR2 YFSETQ.

This clonotype has more than one count but fewer than ten. V and J are TRBV7-9 and TRBJ1-2; D is unresolved. The germline V and J ends were trimmed by 1 base and 4 bases, with 7 bases remaining between them. The CDR3 totals 13 residues. Germline CDR1 is SEHNR and CDR2 is FQNEAQ (reference sequence). The CDR3 coding sequence is TGTGCCAGCAGCTTAGATGCGGTCTATGGCTACACCTTC. As protein: CASSLDAVYGYTF. Full variable domain (missing parts from reference TRBV7-9 and TRBJ1-2): DTGVSQNPRHKITKRGQNVTFRCDPISEHNRLYWYRQTLGQGPEFLTYFQNEAQLEKSRLLSDRFSAERPKGSFSTLEIQRTEQGDSAMYLCASSLDAVYGYTFGSGTRLTVV.

This clonotype was observed a single time. Compared with germline, one end of the junction differs, possibly owing to a read error. The CDR3 DNA is TGTGCCAGCAGCGGCTACAGGGGGCAAAACTTT. Translated, it gives CASSGYRGQNF. The chain recombines TRBV7-2 with TRBJ1-1; 9 bases match TRBD1. This CDR3 has 11 amino acids. Germline CDR1 is SGHTA and CDR2 is FQGNSA.

Many counts were recorded for this clonotype. The chain combines TRBV29-1 with TRBJ1-1; D uncertain. This CDR3 has 10 residues. V dropped 4 bases and J dropped 3 bases, with 3 bases sitting between them. Germline assignment: CDR1 SQVTM and CDR2 ANQGSEA. The DNA for the CDR3 is TGCAGCGTTGGTGACACTGAAGCTTTCTTT. It is translated as CSVGDTEAFF.

Only a few counts were recorded for this clonotype. V gene TRBV6-2 or TRBV6-3 combines with J gene TRBJ2-1, with D hard to call. Per the germline V gene, CDR1 is MNHEY and CDR2 is SVGEGT. The CDR3 is 13 amino acids. V was clipped by 6 bases and J by 8 bases, with 14 bases between them. The CDR3: CASSHPQSDEQFF. In DNA form, the CDR3 reads TGTGCCAGCAGCCATCCTCAGAGCGATGAGCAGTTCTTC.

The chain combines TRBV12-3 or TRBV12-4 with TRBJ2-2; TRBD2 matches 9 bases. This CDR3 contains 17 residues. V lost 5 bases and J lost 1; bases outside the gene matches: 8. This chain's CDR3 is CASSPGTSPRNTGELFF. Here the CDR3 DNA reads TGTGCCAGCAGTCCCGGGACTAGCCCCAGGAACACCGGGGAGCTGTTTTTT.

The rearrangement links TRBV20-1 to TRBJ1-1, with D tentatively TRBD1 (5 bases). The CDR3 sequence is 12 residues long. The germline CDR1 and CDR2 sequences are DFQATT and SNEGSKA (reference sequence). V lost 6 bases to trimming and J lost 4 bases, with 12 bases between them. DNA of the CDR3: TGCAGTGCAATAGGGGCTTTCACTGAAGCTTTCTTT. Translating it yields CSAIGAFTEAFF.

In this sample, this clonotype turned up a few times. This chain uses TRBV4-3 with TRBJ2-3; D not resolved. The ends were cut back, 0 bases at V and 0 bases at J, with 10 bases in the middle. Germline V lookup: CDR1 LGHNA, CDR2 YSLEER. There are 16 residues in the CDR3. The CDR3 region is CASSQDPLDSTDTQYF. The CDR3 bases are TGCGCCAGCAGCCAAGATCCACTGGATAGCACAGATACGCAGTATTTT.

The J gene is TRBJ1-5, the V gene TRBV7-6; D remains unclear. CDR1 SGHVS and CDR2 FNYEAQ come from the germline V gene. The CDR3 totals 13 residues. Trimming pared 6 bases from V and 6 bases from J, leaving 12 bases between. The CDR3 region is CASSAGSLQPQHF. CDR3 bases: TGTGCCAGCAGTGCAGGCTCCCTTCAGCCCCAGCATTTT.

The chain employs TRBV6-2 or TRBV6-3 and TRBJ2-7; D is possibly TRBD1 (6 bases). In germline, CDR1 is MNHEY, CDR2 SVGEGT. The V end lost 0 bases, the J end lost 5 bases, and 8 bases lay between the germline ends. This CDR3 has 13 amino acids. The CDR3 reads CASSYSPGDEQYV. In DNA form, the CDR3 reads TGTGCCAGCAGTTACTCACCAGGGGACGAGCAGTACGTC.